This record concerns one T cell receptor beta chain sequence. This entry comes from a study of blood T cell repertoires in COVID-19. In the study overall: Spain, Italy and the United States supplied samples that represented acute and convalescent COVID-19. Nucleic acid was either cDNA or gDNA, and it came from T cells, B-cell-depleted T cells, or PBMCs.

CDR3 size: 17 residues. Trimming stripped 6 bases from V and 1 base from J, with 21 bases between. CDR1 and CDR2 from the germline V gene are MNHEY and SMNVEV (reference sequence). In the authors' methods: Reference gene primer amplification yielded estimated nucleated cell counts. Produced via immunoSEQ multiplex PCR; TCRdb's table is partial and in-frame only. Clone size and the V and J calls come from that table; the DNA yielded D and trimming. The table includes around 200,000 clones, roughly 90% detected once. The sample was peripheral blood. This sequence originates from a man younger than 35 with active or convalescent COVID-19. The rearrangement uses TRBV27 and TRBJ1-1; weak D call: TRBD1 (5 bases). CDR3 DNA: TGTGCCAGCAGCTCCATACAAGCGGGGCGGGCGAACACTGAAGCTTTCTTT. Protein: CASSSIQAGRANTEAFF.